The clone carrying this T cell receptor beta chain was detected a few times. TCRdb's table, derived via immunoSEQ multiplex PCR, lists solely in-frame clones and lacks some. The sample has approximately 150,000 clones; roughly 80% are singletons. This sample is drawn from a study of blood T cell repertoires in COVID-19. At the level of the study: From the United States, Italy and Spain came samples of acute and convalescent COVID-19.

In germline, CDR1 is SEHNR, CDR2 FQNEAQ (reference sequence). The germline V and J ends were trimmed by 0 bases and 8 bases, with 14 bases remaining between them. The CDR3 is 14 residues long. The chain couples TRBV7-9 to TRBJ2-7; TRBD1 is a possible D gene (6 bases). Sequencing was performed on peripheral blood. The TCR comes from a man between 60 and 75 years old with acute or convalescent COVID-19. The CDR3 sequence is CASSLASDSPQQYF. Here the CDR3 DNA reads TGTGCCAGCAGCTTAGCCTCGGACAGCCCCCAGCAGTACTTC.